A single sample gave rise to the 23 T cell receptor beta chains below, sequenced in a study of T cell responses to AZD1222 COVID-19 vaccine. The data were produced by immunoSEQ multiplex PCR, yet TCRdb's version contains in-frame clones alone and is incomplete. Altogether roughly 87,000 clones are present, approximately 91% being singletons, with the ten largest covering less than 9%. The material was peripheral blood, obtained 28 days after the second AZD1222 dose. The receptors shown here come from an adult who received the AZD1222 COVID-19 vaccine.

On this clone: The germline gene is not matched at one end of the junction; a read error may be the cause. The gene calls are TRBV7-7 and TRBJ2-1; 11 bases map to TRBD2. Germline lookup yields CDR1 SSHAT and CDR2 FNYEAQ (reference sequence). This CDR3 has 17 amino acids. The CDR3 DNA reads TGTGCTAGCAGCTTAACCGGCGGGCTAGCGGGAGGCTATGAGCAGTTCTTC. Protein product: CASSLTGGLAGGYEQFF.

The rearrangement joins TRBV7-6 to TRBJ1-4, with D tentatively TRBD1 (6 bases). V dropped 5 bases and J dropped 3 bases, with 16 bases sitting between them. CDR1 and CDR2 from the germline V gene are SGHVS and FNYEAQ. The CDR3 covers 16 residues. The CDR3 DNA is TGTGCCAGCAGCCCTGAACCCGGACAGTCTAATGAAAAACTGTTTTTT. This sequence encodes CASSPEPGQSNEKLFF.

The chain recombines TRBV29-1 with TRBJ1-2, with a possible D match to TRBD1 (6 bases). Looked up from germline, CDR1 is SQVTM and CDR2 is ANQGSEA. V dropped 7 bases and J dropped 7 bases, with 22 bases sitting between them. CDR3 size: 14 residues. The CDR3 spells CSELGPGGAFGYTF. As DNA, the CDR3 is TGCAGCGAGTTAGGGCCCGGGGGCGCCTTTGGCTACACCTTC.

This chain connects TRBV7-2 to TRBJ2-7, with D possibly matching TRBD1 (6 bases). This CDR3 comprises 13 residues. CDR1 is SGHTA, CDR2 FQGNSA, per germline. V was cut by 2 bases and J by 3 bases, with 8 bases left in between. The CDR3 is CASSLNRDYEQYF. In DNA form, the CDR3 reads TGTGCCAGCAGCTTAAACAGGGACTACGAGCAGTACTTC. The variable domain in full, with the rest retrieved from reference TRBV7-2 and TRBJ2-7, is GAGVSQSPSNKVTEKGKDVELRCDPISGHTALYWYRQSLGQGLEFLIYFQGNSAPDKSGLPSDRFSAERTGGSVSTLTIQRTQQEDSAVYLCASSLNRDYEQYFGPGTRLTVT.

In this sample, this clone turned up once. The CDR3 DNA follows: TGTGCCAGCTTCCCAAGGGGGCTCTCTGGAAACACCATATATTTT. Translating gives CASFPRGLSGNTIYF. This sequence joins TRBV21-1 and TRBJ1-3; TRBD1 is taken as the D call from the table, unchecked against the DNA. TRBV21-1 corresponds to a pseudogene. There are 15 residues in the CDR3.

The DNA for the CDR3 is TGTGCCAGCAGTTACTCGTCAGATAAACGCCACTTT. Protein product: CASSYSSDKRHF. The J gene is TRBJ1-6, the V gene TRBV6-2 or TRBV6-3; D unresolved. CDR1 MNHEY and CDR2 SVGEGT come from the germline V gene. This CDR3 has 12 residues. V lost 0 bases, J lost 18 bases, and 12 bases lay in between.

This rearrangement joins TRBV3-1 (or the pseudogene TRBV3-2) to TRBJ1-2; no reliable D call. Germline V gene lookup returns CDR1 LGHDT and CDR2 YNNKEL (reference sequence). This CDR3 region has 12 residues. Between the trimmed V and J ends, which lost 3 bases and 4 bases, there was a span of 6 bases. CDR3 DNA: TGTGCCAGCAGCCAGCGGTCCTATGGCTACACCTTC. Encoded protein: CASSQRSYGYTF.

J is TRBJ2-1 and V is TRBV19; D uncertain. Trimming shortened V by 3 bases and J by 6 bases, and 9 bases separated the two germline ends. Germline values: CDR1 LNHDA, CDR2 SQIVND (reference sequence). The CDR3 is 13 amino acids. In DNA, the CDR3 is TGTGCCAGTAGTATTGACGCGTTCAATGAGCAGTTCTTC. Translated: CASSIDAFNEQFF. Full variable domain (outside the CDR3, taken from reference TRBV19 and TRBJ2-1): DGGITQSPKYLFRKEGQNVTLSCEQNLNHDAMYWYRQDPGQGLRLIYYSQIVNDFQKGDIAEGYSVSREKKESFPLTVTSAQKNPTAFYLCASSIDAFNEQFFGPGTRLTVL.

V usage is TRBV9 and J usage is TRBJ2-3, with unresolved D. The CDR3 runs to 13 residues. V was shortened by 5 bases and J by 2 bases, with 9 bases between the two germline ends. Germline V gene lookup returns CDR1 SGDLS and CDR2 YYNGEE. The CDR3 here is CASRREFTDTQYF. In nucleotides, the CDR3 is TGTGCCAGCAGGCGCGAGTTCACAGATACGCAGTATTTT. Full variable domain (missing parts from reference TRBV9 and TRBJ2-3): DSGVTQTPKHLITATGQRVTLRCSPRSGDLSVYWYQQSLDQGLQFLIQYYNGEERAKGNILERFSAQQFPDLHSELNLSSLELGDSALYFCASRREFTDTQYFGPGTRLTVL.

The chain is built from TRBV11-2 and TRBJ2-1; D possibly corresponds to TRBD2 (5 bases). The CDR3 covers 11 residues. Between the trimmed V and J ends, which lost 5 bases and 6 bases, there was a span of 5 bases. Germline V gives CDR1 SGHAT, CDR2 FQNNGV. This chain's CDR3 is CASSRGNEQFF. DNA of the CDR3: TGTGCCAGCAGCCGGGGCAATGAGCAGTTCTTC.

This chain connects TRBV19 to TRBJ1-2; D ambiguous. From germline, CDR1 is LNHDA and CDR2 SQIVND (reference sequence). V was cut by 7 bases and J by 2 bases, with 14 bases left in between. The CDR3 spans 14 residues. CDR3 residues: CASIPGDQNYGYTF. The CDR3 coding sequence is TGTGCCAGTATACCAGGTGACCAGAACTATGGCTACACCTTC.

The chain has TRBV9 and TRBJ2-1, with 7 bases fitting TRBD2. There are 15 residues in the CDR3. From germline, CDR1 is SGDLS and CDR2 YYNGEE. After removal of 0 bases from V and 5 bases from J, the junction contained 5 bases not matched to a gene. For the CDR3, the DNA is TGTGCCAGCAGCGTAGGCGGGAGCTCACACAATGAGCAGTTCTTC. Encoded protein: CASSVGGSSHNEQFF.

CDR3 amino acids: CASSQDRGSPYEQYF. The CDR3 DNA reads as TGCGCCAGCAGCCAAGATAGGGGTTCTCCCTACGAGCAGTACTTC. The V call is TRBV4-1, the J call TRBJ2-7, with D perhaps TRBD1 (5 bases). Germline loops: CDR1 MGHRA, CDR2 YSYEKL. V dropped 0 bases and J dropped 2 bases, with 11 bases sitting between them. The CDR3 runs 15 residues.

The chain links TRBV29-1 to TRBJ2-1, with unresolved D. Trimming pared 3 bases from V and 12 bases from J, leaving 6 bases between. This CDR3 is built from 9 residues. Looked up from germline, CDR1 is SQVTM and CDR2 is ANQGSEA. The CDR3 DNA reads as TGCAGCGTTGACGTCGGGCAGTTCTTC. As protein: CSVDVGQFF.

The chain couples TRBV7-6 to TRBJ2-7; D unresolved. Germline V gene lookup returns CDR1 SGHVS and CDR2 FNYEAQ. The CDR3 consists of 14 residues. Trimming stripped 1 base from V and 0 bases from J, with 7 bases between. In DNA form, the CDR3 reads TGTGCCAGCAGCTTAGGCACGAGCTCCTACGAGCAGTACTTC. This translates into CASSLGTSSYEQYF. Together with reference TRBV7-6 and TRBJ2-7, the CDR3 gives the full variable domain: GAGVSQSPRYKVTKRGQDVALRCDPISGHVSLYWYRQALGQGPEFLTYFNYEAQQDKSGLPNDRFSAERPEGSISTLTIQRTEQRDSAMYRCASSLGTSSYEQYFGPGTRLTVT.

The chain has TRBV6-6 and TRBJ1-1; D gene uncertain. The CDR3 consists of 14 residues. Germline-derived CDR1 and CDR2 are MNHNY and SVGAGI (reference sequence). Trimming stripped 2 bases from V and 1 base from J, with 8 bases between. CDR3 DNA sequence: TGTGCCAGCAGTTACGCCGACGCGAACACTGAAGCTTTCTTT. Protein product: CASSYADANTEAFF.

Remarks on this clone: The junction shows a germline mismatch at one end, possibly a read error. The chain uses TRBV19 and TRBJ2-1; the match to TRBD1 covers 7 bases. The CDR3 contains 15 residues. Germline values: CDR1 LNHDA, CDR2 SQIVND (reference sequence). The CDR3 sequence is CASTPDRAPYDEQFF. The CDR3 DNA sequence: TGTGCCAGTACCCCAGACAGGGCCCCCTACGATGAGCAGTTCTTC.

The CDR3 DNA follows: TGTGCCAGCAGCTTAGTCGGACTAGCGCCCAATGAGCAGTTCTTC. Protein: CASSLVGLAPNEQFF. The genes are TRBV7-9 and TRBJ2-1; 9 bases agree with TRBD2. The germline V gene encodes CDR1 SEHNR and CDR2 FQNEAQ (reference sequence). CDR3 length equals 15 residues. The trim removed 1 base at V and 6 bases at J, leaving 4 bases unmatched.

This rearrangement joins TRBV6-6 to TRBJ1-1, with D tentatively TRBD1 (5 bases). The germline V gene encodes CDR1 MNHNY and CDR2 SVGAGI (reference sequence). Trimming left V 4 bases short and J 2 bases short, with 11 bases between. The CDR3 consists of 14 residues. CDR3 coding DNA: TGTGCCAGCAGTTCCACAACAGGAAACACTGAAGCTTTCTTT. Encoded protein: CASSSTTGNTEAFF.

This sequence joins TRBV7-3 and TRBJ2-3, with 7 bases matching TRBD1. V trimming: 6 bases; J trimming: 1 base; junction bases outside the gene matches: 7. The CDR3 is 15 residues long. In germline, CDR1 is SGHTA, CDR2 FQGTGA. The CDR3 nucleotides are TGTGCCAGCAGTTTCGACAGGGTAGGCACAGATACGCAGTATTTT. This gives the protein CASSFDRVGTDTQYF. Full variable domain (remainder filled in from reference TRBV7-3 and TRBJ2-3): GAGVSQTPSNKVTEKGKYVELRCDPISGHTALYWYRQSLGQGPEFLIYFQGTGAADDSGLPNDRFFAVRPEGSVSTLKIQRTERGDSAVYLCASSFDRVGTDTQYFGPGTRLTVL.

This clone was recorded only once. V and J are TRBV3-1 (or the pseudogene TRBV3-2) and TRBJ2-1; 13 bases fit TRBD2. Germline loops: CDR1 LGHDT, CDR2 YNNKEL (reference sequence). CDR3 length: 19 amino acids. With V trimmed by 4 bases and J by 4 bases, 13 bases remained unmatched. The CDR3 DNA follows: TGTGCCAGCAGCCGGATAACTCGGACTAGCGGGAGTTCTTACAATGAGCAGTTCTTC. This sequence encodes CASSRITRTSGSSYNEQFF.

CDR3 protein: CASSQVNSNQPQHF. The DNA for the CDR3 is TGCGCCAGCAGCCAAGTTAATAGCAATCAGCCCCAGCATTTT. The V and J genes are TRBV4-1 and TRBJ1-5; D is ambiguous. Germline values: CDR1 MGHRA, CDR2 YSYEKL. CDR3 length: 14 amino acids. V was shortened by 1 base and J by 0 bases, with 4 bases between the two germline ends.

CDR3: CASSLGGTNTGELFF. The CDR3 region has the DNA TGTGCCAGCAGCTTAGGAGGGACCAACACCGGGGAGCTGTTTTTT. The rearrangement joins TRBV7-2 to TRBJ2-2; D assignment may be TRBD1 or TRBD2 (5 bases each). Germline CDR1 is SGHTA and CDR2 is FQGNSA. V was clipped by 1 base and J by 2 bases, with 8 bases between them. CDR3 size: 15 residues.